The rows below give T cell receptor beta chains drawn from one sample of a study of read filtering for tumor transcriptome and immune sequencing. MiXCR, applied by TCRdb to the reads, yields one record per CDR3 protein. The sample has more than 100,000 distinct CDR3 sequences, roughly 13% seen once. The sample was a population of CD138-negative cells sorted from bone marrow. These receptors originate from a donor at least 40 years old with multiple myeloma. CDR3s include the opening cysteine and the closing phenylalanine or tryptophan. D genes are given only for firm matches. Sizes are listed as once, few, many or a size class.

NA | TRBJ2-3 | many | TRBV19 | CASSIAQSAPDTQYF | TGTGCCAGTAGTATAGCTCAGTCCGCCCCAGATACGCAGTATTTT
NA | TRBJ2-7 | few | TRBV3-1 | CASSRSWSYEQYF | TGTGCCAGCAGCCGCAGCTGGAGCTACGAGCAGTACTTC
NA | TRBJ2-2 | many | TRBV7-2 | CASSLVASVDTGELFF | TGTGCCAGCAGCTTAGTCGCTAGCGTGGACACCGGGGAGCTGTTTTTT
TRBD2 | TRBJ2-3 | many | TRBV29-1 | CSGAGTSGASTDTQYF | TGCAGCGGGGCCGGGACTAGCGGGGCCAGCACAGATACGCAGTATTTT
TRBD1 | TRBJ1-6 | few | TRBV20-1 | CSVPDRGNSPLHF | TGCAGTGTTCCGGACAGGGGGAATTCACCCCTCCACTTT
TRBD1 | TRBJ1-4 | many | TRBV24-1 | CATSDARTGELFF | TGTGCCACCAGTGATGCCCGGACAGGGGAACTGTTTTTT
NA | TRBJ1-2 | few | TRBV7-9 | CASSPGPDGYTF | TGTGCCAGCAGCCCCGGTCCGGATGGCTACACCTTC
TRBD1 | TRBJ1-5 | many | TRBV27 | CASSLSRRDRGPQPQHF | TGTGCCAGCAGTTTATCTCGGCGGGACAGGGGGCCTCAGCCCCAGCATTTT
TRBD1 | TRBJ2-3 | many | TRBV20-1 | CSASLGQGYQRSTDTQYF | TGCAGTGCTAGTCTGGGACAGGGGTACCAGCGGAGCACAGATACGCAGTATTTT
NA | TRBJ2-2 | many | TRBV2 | CASWTEGTGELFF | TGTGCCAGTTGGACAGAGGGCACCGGGGAGCTGTTTTTT
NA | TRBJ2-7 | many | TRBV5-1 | CASSLISTGTYEQYF | TGCGCCAGCAGCCTAATATCTACGGGTACCTACGAGCAGTACTTC
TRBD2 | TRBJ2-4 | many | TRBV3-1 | CASSQDKASGRVAKNIQYF | TGTGCCAGCAGCCAAGACAAGGCTAGCGGGAGGGTCGCCAAAAACATTCAGTACTTC
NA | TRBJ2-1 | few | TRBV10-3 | CAISESGREAKEQFF | TGTGCCATCAGTGAGTCGGGCAGGGAGGCCAAGGAGCAGTTCTTC
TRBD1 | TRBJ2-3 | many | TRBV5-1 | CASSGDRGNTDTQYF | TGCGCCAGCAGCGGAGACAGGGGAAACACAGATACGCAGTATTTT
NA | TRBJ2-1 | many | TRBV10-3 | CAISDVLSRGYNEQFF | TGTGCCATCAGTGACGTGTTGAGCAGGGGCTACAATGAGCAGTTCTTC
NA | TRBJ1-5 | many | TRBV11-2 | CASSSAGTGNQPQHF | TGTGCCAGCAGTTCTGCGGGAACGGGCAATCAGCCCCAGCATTTT